The clone carrying this TCR beta chain has more than one count but fewer than ten. The antigen remains undetermined. The data were obtained in a study of T cells in Graves' hyperthyroidism and ophthalmopathy. Amplification yielded TCR beta CDR3 regions, with RNA transcripts as the source. Using the HTBI primer set, a first-round RT-PCR was run on the TCR CDR3. TCRdb reprocessed the multiplex PCR reads via MiXCR and lists one record per CDR3 protein. This repertoire shows around 540,000 distinct CDR3 sequences, around 42% found once; its top ten account for 8.2%. The CDR3 is 13 amino acids. V shed 5 bases and J shed 7 bases, with 14 bases lying between them. Participants, patients aged 18 to 65, had newly diagnosed hyperthyroidism with a duration under 2 months. Any patient presenting with uncontrolled infection, other autoimmune disease, pregnancy or lactation was left out. Every diagnosis used clinical symptoms, serum thyroxine and TRAb, thyroid ultrasound and orbital computed tomography.

Study results and caveats: Blood shared most expanded thyroid clonotypes above 0.001.

The sequencing input was peripheral blood or thyroid tissue (not recorded which). The receptor's source is a woman aged 18-35 years with Graves' hyperthyroidism. The gene calls are TRBV12-3 or TRBV12-4 and TRBJ1-2; D is possibly TRBD1 (6 bases). The CDR3 loop is CASSQGSVLGYTF. CDR3 coding DNA: TGTGCCAGCAGTCAGGGGTCCGTCCTTGGCTACACCTTC.